The clone carrying this TCR beta chain was found many times. The junction differs from germline at one of its ends, possibly a read error. The entry originates in a study of blood T cells in healthy people across ages. The CDR3 length is 12 residues. Germline V CDR1 and CDR2: SGHRS, YFSETQ. The use of a sample-barcoded 5' primer and a J-beta primer mix characterized a second PCR of about 7 to 12 cycles. MiXCR was run by TCRdb on the 5' RACE reads, yielding one entry per CDR3 protein. The sample lists about 1.5 million distinct CDR3 sequences; approximately 42% were seen once. This clonotype originated in a young woman in good health. The sample was blood. The chain combines TRBV5-1 with TRBJ2-2, with D maybe TRBD2 (5 bases). DNA for the CDR3: TGTGCCAGCAGCTTAGCGACCGGGGAGCTGTTTTTT. Translation: CASSLATGELFF.